A single sample gave rise to the 8 T cell receptor beta chains below, sequenced in a study of blood T cells in healthy people across ages. Together with a sample-barcoded 5' primer, a J-beta primer mix was included in a second PCR lasting about 7 to 11 cycles. TCRdb re-derived calls from the 5' RACE reads in MiXCR, one entry per CDR3 protein. The sample has about 970,000 distinct CDR3 sequences, roughly half seen once; the top ten hold 20% to 25%. Sequenced: blood. Receptors were obtained from a woman in her sixties in good health.

This clonotype was detected ten times or more. The chain employs TRBV7-6 and TRBJ2-1; 10 nucleotides agree with TRBD2. V was pared by 0 bases and J by 7 bases, with 12 bases of the junction left unmatched. Germline values: CDR1 SGHVS, CDR2 FNYEAQ. This CDR3 is 18 amino acids long. CDR3 DNA: TGTGCCAGCAGCTTAGCGGTGCAGGCTAGCGGGAGCCGGAATGAGCAGTTCTTC. Translating gives CASSLAVQASGSRNEQFF. The full variable domain, completed using reference TRBV7-6 and TRBJ2-1, is GAGVSQSPRYKVTKRGQDVALRCDPISGHVSLYWYRQALGQGPEFLTYFNYEAQQDKSGLPNDRFSAERPEGSISTLTIQRTEQRDSAMYRCASSLAVQASGSRNEQFFGPGTRLTVL.

V usage is TRBV7-9 and J usage is TRBJ2-3; 7 bases agree with TRBD1. CDR3 length equals 15 residues. Germline trimming cut 1 base from V and 5 bases from J; bases unmatched to any gene: 6. Germline loops: CDR1 SEHNR, CDR2 FQNEAQ (reference sequence). CDR3 region: CASSLGQGVIDTQYF. CDR3 DNA: TGTGCCAGCAGCTTAGGACAGGGCGTGATAGATACGCAGTATTTT.

This clonotype was counted a few times. CDR3 region: CATSRYGEQYF. For the CDR3, the DNA is TGTGCCACCTCGAGGTACGGCGAGCAGTACTTC. The chain employs TRBV2 and TRBJ2-5; D not certain. The J call could be wrong; TRBJ2-7 is a better fit for the DNA end. Germline CDR1 reads SNHLY; CDR2 reads FYNNEI. This CDR3 comprises 11 residues.

The V call is TRBV5-1, the J call TRBJ2-3; D assignment may be TRBD1 or TRBD2 (5 bases each). With 5 bases removed from V and 4 bases from J, the gap between germline ends came to 17 bases. This CDR3 has 15 amino acids. Germline-derived CDR1 and CDR2 are SGHRS and YFSETQ. CDR3 amino acids: CASRTGDGTADTQYF. DNA of the CDR3: TGCGCCAGCAGAACTGGGGACGGGACGGCAGATACGCAGTATTTT.

The chain recombines TRBV18 with TRBJ2-1, with 10 bases identical to TRBD1. CDR1 KGHSH and CDR2 LQKENI come from the germline V gene. V gave up 6 bases and J gave up 8 bases; unmatched junction bases: 13. This CDR3 spans 16 amino acids. The CDR3 nucleotides are TGTGCCAGCTCGCGCTTAGGGACAGGGGTTTCCGATGAGCAGTTCTTC. Amino acid sequence: CASSRLGTGVSDEQFF.

The gene calls are TRBV25-1 and TRBJ2-2; perhaps TRBD2 as D (6 bases). Germline CDR1 and CDR2: MGHDK and SYGVNS. The CDR3 contains 16 residues. V was pared by 3 bases and J by 7 bases, with 18 bases between. The CDR3 loop is CASSDAGTGADGELFF. The CDR3 coding sequence is TGTGCCAGCAGTGATGCGGGAACCGGAGCGGACGGGGAGCTGTTTTTT.

The chain combines TRBV10-3 with TRBJ1-2, with unresolved D. The germline V and J ends were trimmed by 0 bases and 4 bases, with 9 bases remaining between them. The CDR3 sequence is 14 residues long. From germline, CDR1 is ENHRY and CDR2 SYGVKD. The CDR3 coding sequence is TGTGCCATCAGTGAGTCGCTAGCAAGCTATGGCTACACCTTC. Translating gives CAISESLASYGYTF.

This clonotype occurred a few times. The V and J genes are TRBV10-3 and TRBJ2-3; D remains unclear. Trimming stripped 0 bases from V and 4 bases from J, with 11 bases between. The CDR3 is made up of 15 amino acids. The germline V gene has CDR1 ENHRY and CDR2 SYGVKD. The CDR3 region is CAISESVRMADTQYF. CDR3 bases: TGTGCCATCAGTGAGTCGGTCAGGATGGCAGATACGCAGTATTTT.